This is a list of T cell receptor beta chains from one sample in a study of shared clonotypes between healthy human individuals. Profiling relied on immunoSEQ multiplex PCR, and the TCRdb table lists in-frame clones only, not all of them. The repertoire holds about 2 million clones, around 95% seen once, with 0.13% in the top ten. The sample consisted of naive CD4+ T cells sorted from blood. Every receptor here comes from a young man in good health. CDR3s include the opening cysteine and the closing phenylalanine or tryptophan. D genes are given only for firm matches. Size tells how often a clone was seen (once, few, many) or the class of an expanded clone, and some rows leave it out.

d_gene	j_gene	len	v_gene	abundance	CDR3aa	CDR3nt
-	TRBJ1-1	12	TRBV18	-	CASSIGTPEAFF	TGTGCCAGCTCAATCGGGACACCTGAAGCTTTCTTT
-	TRBJ2-7	14	TRBV7-2	-	CASSLEVFSYEQYF	TGTGCCAGCAGCTTAGAAGTGTTCTCCTACGAGCAGTACTTC
-	TRBJ2-3	16	TRBV7-2	-	CASRHGGAAITDTQYF	TGTGCCAGCAGGCATGGAGGAGCGGCCATCACAGATACGCAGTATTTT
-	TRBJ2-5	14	TRBV10-3	-	CAISDGPPRETQYF	TGTGCCATCAGTGACGGTCCCCCCCGGGAGACCCAGTACTTC
TRBD1	TRBJ2-7	16	TRBV5-1	-	CASSLRTGQELYEQYF	TGCGCCAGCAGCTTACGTACTGGACAGGAACTCTACGAGCAGTACTTC
-	TRBJ1-4	14	TRBV6-1	-	CASIGQRRNEKLFF	TGTGCCAGCATTGGACAGCGCCGTAATGAAAAACTGTTTTTT
-	TRBJ1-4	14	TRBV25-1	-	CASSDDRLNEKLFF	TGTGCCAGCAGTGACGACAGGCTTAATGAAAAACTGTTTTTT
TRBD1	TRBJ1-2	13	TRBV4-1	-	CASRRTGDYGYTF	TGCGCCAGCAGGAGAACAGGGGACTATGGCTACACCTTC
TRBD1	TRBJ1-2	17	TRBV28	-	CASSSAGTGRKVNGYTF	TGTGCCAGCAGTTCCGCCGGGACAGGGAGAAAAGTAAATGGCTACACCTTC
-	TRBJ1-5	13	TRBV9	-	CASSPTAGQPQHF	TGTGCCAGCAGCCCCACCGCGGGTCAGCCCCAGCATTTT
-	TRBJ1-3	17	TRBV30	-	CAWTHSGLLGAGNTIYF	TGTGCCTGGACACATTCGGGCCTACTTGGGGCTGGAAACACCATATATTTT
-	TRBJ2-5	12	TRBV30	-	CAWSNPQETQYF	TGTGCCTGGAGTAACCCTCAAGAGACCCAGTACTTC
TRBD2	TRBJ2-1	14	TRBV5-1	-	CASSASGSYNEQFF	TGCGCCAGCAGCGCTAGCGGCTCCTACAATGAGCAGTTCTTC
-	TRBJ2-3	13	TRBV30	-	CAWSAERTDTQYF	TGTGCCTGGAGCGCTGAGAGGACAGATACGCAGTATTTT
-	TRBJ2-5	14	TRBV6-6	-	CASSSGQGAETQYF	TGTGCCAGCAGTTCGGGCCAAGGGGCCGAGACCCAGTACTTC
-	TRBJ1-1	15	TRBV7-9	once	CALRKEERLNTEAFF	TGTGCCCTGCGGAAAGAGGAAAGGTTGAACACTGAAGCTTTCTTT
-	TRBJ2-5	15	TRBV10-2	-	CATTRDTNHQETQYF	TGCGCCACCACGCGGGACACGAATCACCAAGAGACCCAGTACTTC
-	TRBJ2-7	13	TRBV30	-	CAWSRTAGYEQYF	TGTGCCTGGAGTCGGACCGCCGGCTACGAGCAGTACTTC
TRBD2	TRBJ2-7	15	TRBV11-2	once	CASSLDGLAAYEQYF	TGTGCCAGCAGCTTAGATGGACTAGCGGCTTACGAGCAGTACTTC
-	TRBJ2-5	13	TRBV5-1	-	CASSSDPQETQYF	TGCGCCAGCAGCTCGGACCCCCAAGAGACCCAGTACTTC
TRBD1	TRBJ2-5	14	TRBV18	-	CASSPPTGQETQYF	TGTGCCAGCTCACCGCCGACAGGGCAAGAGACCCAGTACTTC
-	TRBJ2-5	13	TRBV2	-	CASSDQAARTQYF	TGTGCCAGCAGTGATCAGGCAGCCAGGACCCAGTACTTC